This TCR beta chain was identified during a study of cytomegalovirus exposure and HLA in healthy donors. Unrecorded immune exposures were likely, despite nominal health at sampling. The study ran its PCR with 60 Vbeta and 13 Jbeta primers. TCRdb's copy holds only in-frame clones and misses some; the assay was immunoSEQ multiplex PCR. The repertoire includes over 120,000 clones, more than 7.5% of them detected once, and roughly 2% sits in the top ten. Per germline, CDR1 MNHNS and CDR2 SASEGT. CDR3 length: 19 amino acids. Trimming left V 1 base short and J 1 base short, with 23 bases between. This clone was picked up a small number of times. Its antigen is not identified. Study-level points and caveats: Presence/absence results assume similar sequencing depth per donor, which may not hold.

Sequenced material: PBMCs. This TCR derives from a middle-aged man in good health and CMV-seronegative. This sequence joins TRBV6-1 and TRBJ2-7; TRBD1 might be the D (5 bases). The chain's CDR3 is CASSEEGRERLLGSYEQYF. The CDR3 region has the DNA TGTGCCAGCAGTGAAGAGGGCAGGGAACGTCTCTTAGGGTCCTACGAGCAGTACTTC.